One and the same sample provided the 23 T cell receptor beta chains below, sequenced in a study of Ad26.COV2.S vaccination and SARS-CoV-2 variants. Noted treatment: about 20 received Ad26.COV2.S at low or high dose, single or two shots; about 5 received placebo; per-sample allocation not given. Sampling took place 63 days after the first vaccine or placebo injection. The assay was immunoSEQ multiplex PCR, and TCRdb's table has in-frame clones only and misses some. The data contain roughly 510,000 clones, around nine tenths of them seen just once; the ten biggest clones take up about 13%. The sample was peripheral blood, taken in a trial of Ad26.COV2.S vaccine versus placebo. The receptor source for this set is a person aged 18 to 59 who received the Ad26.COV2.S COVID-19 vaccine or a placebo.

This chain uses TRBV6-1 with TRBJ2-7; D is unresolved. V was pared by 2 bases and J by 0 bases, with 11 bases between. Germline V gene lookup returns CDR1 MNHNS and CDR2 SASEGT. This CDR3 has 15 amino acids. CDR3 coding DNA: TGTGCCAGCAGTGAAATGTTCTTGGTCTCCTACGAGCAGTACTTC. This sequence encodes CASSEMFLVSYEQYF.

The chain recombines TRBV29-1 with TRBJ2-3, with D perhaps matching TRBD2 (7 bases). V was pared by 0 bases and J by 1 base, with 11 bases between. CDR3 length: 15 amino acids. Germline values: CDR1 SQVTM, CDR2 ANQGSEA. The CDR3 DNA follows: TGCAGCGTTGAAGAGGGGCGGGGGCGCACAGATACGCAGTATTTT. It codes for CSVEEGRGRTDTQYF.

The chain recombines TRBV12-3 or TRBV12-4 with TRBJ1-1; D ambiguous. Trimming left V 5 bases short and J 10 bases short, with 17 bases between. The CDR3 spans 13 residues. The CDR3 bases are TGTGCCAGCAGTCCCCCGTCCCCTCTCCCAGCTTTCTTT. It specifies CASSPPSPLPAFF.

This rearrangement joins TRBV7-8 to TRBJ2-3, with D perhaps assigned TRBD1 or TRBD2 (6 bases each). Germline CDR1 and CDR2: SGHVS and FQNEAQ. CDR3 length equals 15 residues. V was pared by 2 bases and J by 1 base, with 10 bases between. This CDR3 is CASSLTGAGTDTQYF. The CDR3 DNA sequence: TGTGCCAGCAGCTTAACGGGGGCAGGCACAGATACGCAGTATTTT. Combining the CDR3 with reference TRBV7-8 and TRBJ2-3 gives the whole variable domain GAGVSQSPRYKVAKRGQDVALRCDPISGHVSLFWYQQALGQGPEFLTYFQNEAQLDKSGLPSDRFFAERPEGSVSTLKIQRTQQEDSAVYLCASSLTGAGTDTQYFGPGTRLTVL.

The rearrangement links TRBV4-2 to TRBJ1-4; no clear D. This CDR3 has 13 amino acids. The ends were cut back, 1 base at V and 8 bases at J, with 8 bases in the middle. From germline, CDR1 is LGHNA and CDR2 YNFKEQ. In DNA, the CDR3 is TGTGCCAGCAGCCAAGGGGTGGGGGAAAAACTGTTTTTT. It yields the protein CASSQGVGEKLFF.

The chain links TRBV10-3 to TRBJ2-1; 10 positions match TRBD2. Germline lookup yields CDR1 ENHRY and CDR2 SYGVKD. After removal of 6 bases from V and 10 bases from J, the junction contained 12 bases not matched to a gene. This CDR3 has 15 residues. The CDR3 is CAISEPGLARTEQFF. The DNA of the CDR3 is TGTGCCATCAGCGAACCGGGACTAGCGAGAACGGAGCAGTTCTTC.

The chain couples TRBV6-6 to TRBJ1-1; D call uncertain. This CDR3 is built from 13 residues. Trimming removed 8 bases at V and 2 bases at J, with 12 bases between. CDR1 and CDR2 from the germline V gene are MNHNY and SVGAGI (reference sequence). CDR3 nucleotide sequence: TGTGCCAGCGTTGCAGCCACAAACACTGAAGCTTTCTTT. This codes for CASVAATNTEAFF.

J is TRBJ1-1 and V is TRBV2, with a tentative D call TRBD1 (5 bases). V dropped 6 bases and J dropped 4 bases, with 18 bases sitting between them. The CDR3 sequence is 15 residues long. Germline V gene sequence: CDR1 SNHLY, CDR2 FYNNEI. CDR3 amino acids: CASSRRSAGGTEAFF. The DNA for the CDR3 is TGTGCCAGCAGCAGGCGAAGTGCTGGGGGCACTGAAGCTTTCTTT.

This clone came up a few times. The chain joins TRBV3-1 (or the pseudogene TRBV3-2) to TRBJ1-6; D gene uncertain. This CDR3 region has 14 residues. Germline-derived CDR1 and CDR2 are LGHDT and YNNKEL (reference sequence). The V and J ends lost 2 bases and 7 bases respectively, with 9 bases between them. The CDR3 loop reads CASSQRWGNSPLHF. The CDR3 DNA is TGTGCCAGCAGCCAACGATGGGGAAATTCACCCCTCCACTTT.

This chain joins TRBV5-8 and TRBJ2-2; possibly TRBD1 for D (6 bases). The CDR3 loop spans 16 amino acids. Germline V gene data show CDR1 as SGHTS and CDR2 as YDEGEE. The ends were cut back, 3 bases at V and 4 bases at J, with 16 bases in the middle. The CDR3 sequence is CASSSKDSRVTGELFF. Written as DNA, the CDR3 is TGTGCCAGCAGCTCTAAGGACAGCCGGGTCACCGGGGAGCTGTTTTTT.

The J gene is TRBJ1-6, the V gene TRBV27; D is possibly TRBD1 (5 bases). Per germline, CDR1 MNHEY and CDR2 SMNVEV (reference sequence). Trimming shortened V by 4 bases and J by 0 bases, and 7 bases separated the two germline ends. The CDR3 loop spans 15 amino acids. The CDR3 here is CASSWGSSYNSPLHF. CDR3 sequence (DNA): TGTGCCAGCAGTTGGGGGAGCTCCTATAATTCACCCCTCCACTTT.

The J gene is TRBJ1-3, the V gene TRBV19; D unclear. V was pared by 1 base and J by 1 base, with 5 bases between. CDR3 length: 14 amino acids. From germline, CDR1 is LNHDA and CDR2 SQIVND (reference sequence). The CDR3 coding sequence is TGTGCCAGTAGTATAGGACTTTCTGGAAACACCATATATTTT. As protein: CASSIGLSGNTIYF.

The rearrangement joins TRBV6-5 to TRBJ2-5; D gene ambiguous. This CDR3 is 13 amino acids long. V lost 8 bases and J lost 4, with 14 bases in between. Germline lookup yields CDR1 MNHEY and CDR2 SVGAGI. DNA for the CDR3: TGTGCCAGCCTGCCCCCTCTCGGAGAGACCCAGTACTTC. Its protein is CASLPPLGETQYF.

This chain uses TRBV5-5 with TRBJ2-3; D gene uncertain. V lost 4 bases to trimming and J lost 4 bases, with 7 bases between them. Germline CDR1 SGHKS, CDR2 YYEKEE (reference sequence). The CDR3 spans 12 residues. DNA of the CDR3: TGTGCCAGCAGCCTCGAGTCAGATACGCAGTATTTT. The encoded protein is CASSLESDTQYF.

The V and J genes are TRBV7-8 and TRBJ1-1; D is possibly TRBD1 (6 bases). V was pared by 2 bases and J by 6 bases, with 16 bases between. Germline V gene data show CDR1 as SGHVS and CDR2 as FQNEAQ. The CDR3 covers 15 residues. The CDR3 sequence is CASSLSPGDWAEAFF. In DNA, the CDR3 is TGTGCCAGCAGCTTATCCCCAGGGGATTGGGCTGAAGCTTTCTTT. Filled out from reference TRBV7-8 and TRBJ1-1, the complete variable domain reads GAGVSQSPRYKVAKRGQDVALRCDPISGHVSLFWYQQALGQGPEFLTYFQNEAQLDKSGLPSDRFFAERPEGSVSTLKIQRTQQEDSAVYLCASSLSPGDWAEAFFGQGTRLTVV.

In DNA form, the CDR3 reads TGCAGTGCTAGTTGGGCGGACAACGAGCAGTACTTC. Translating gives CSASWADNEQYF. The chain joins TRBV20-1 to TRBJ2-7; a possible D gene is TRBD1 (5 bases). The germline V and J ends were trimmed by 3 bases and 5 bases, with 11 bases remaining between them. The germline gives CDR1 DFQATT, CDR2 SNEGSKA (reference sequence). The CDR3 totals 12 residues.

The chain uses TRBV7-6 and TRBJ2-6, with 8 bases lining up with TRBD2. The CDR3 has 20 amino acids. With V trimmed by 8 bases and J by 1 base, 19 bases remained unmatched. Germline assignment: CDR1 SGHVS and CDR2 FNYEAQ. CDR3 region: CASGGRREGLFGSGANVLTF. DNA of the CDR3: TGTGCCAGCGGGGGACGTCGGGAGGGCCTGTTTGGGTCTGGGGCCAACGTCCTGACTTTC.

This clone was recorded only once. The chain has TRBV11-2 and TRBJ2-7; tentative D call: TRBD2 (5 bases). The CDR3 sequence is 13 residues long. Trimming left V 5 bases short and J 4 bases short, with 12 bases between. The germline gives CDR1 SGHAT, CDR2 FQNNGV. In nucleotides, the CDR3 is TGTGCCAGCAGCCCCCTTCGGGAATACGAGCAGTACTTC. This sequence encodes CASSPLREYEQYF.

This clone was counted only a few times. This chain links TRBV7-8 with TRBJ1-1; D is perhaps TRBD1 (6 bases). CDR3 length equals 14 residues. Trimming removed 3 bases at V and 1 base at J, with 9 bases between. The germline gives CDR1 SGHVS, CDR2 FQNEAQ. CDR3 sequence reads: CASSFGGANTEAFF. The CDR3 DNA reads as TGTGCCAGCAGCTTTGGGGGGGCGAACACTGAAGCTTTCTTT.

This rearrangement joins TRBV5-1 to TRBJ2-1, with D perhaps TRBD1 (5 bases). Germline CDR1 SGHRS, CDR2 YFSETQ. The CDR3 length is 15 residues. Trimming took 0 bases from V and 4 from J, leaving 11 bases between them. CDR3: CASSLGSGSYNEQFF. DNA for the CDR3: TGCGCCAGCAGCTTGGGGTCAGGGTCTTACAATGAGCAGTTCTTC. Together with reference TRBV5-1 and TRBJ2-1, the CDR3 gives the full variable domain: KAGVTQTPRYLIKTRGQQVTLSCSPISGHRSVSWYQQTPGQGLQFLFEYFSETQRNKGNFPGRFSGRQFSNSRSEMNVSTLELGDSALYLCASSLGSGSYNEQFFGPGTRLTVL.

The chain employs TRBV19 and TRBJ1-2; tentative D call: TRBD1 (5 bases). The germline V gene has CDR1 LNHDA and CDR2 SQIVND (reference sequence). This CDR3 spans 13 amino acids. V shed 6 bases and J shed 4 bases, with 12 bases lying between them. This chain's CDR3 is CASSLTGTYGYTF. As DNA, the CDR3 is TGTGCCAGTAGCCTCACCGGGACCTATGGCTACACCTTC.

This clone was detected once. The V call is TRBV7-9, the J call TRBJ2-5, with D perhaps assigned TRBD1 or TRBD2 (6 bases each). Germline lookup yields CDR1 SEHNR and CDR2 FQNEAQ (reference sequence). There are 14 residues in the CDR3. V was clipped by 5 bases and J by 5 bases, with 15 bases between them. The CDR3, as DNA: TGTGCCAGCAGCCCCGGGGGCGCGTGGGAGACCCAGTACTTC. This gives the protein CASSPGGAWETQYF.

This sequence joins TRBV12-3 or TRBV12-4 and TRBJ1-2, with D possibly matching TRBD1 (5 bases). V was trimmed by 3 bases and J by 2 bases, leaving 7 bases between them. This CDR3 is built from 13 residues. The CDR3 loop reads CASSLGTNYGYTF. DNA for the CDR3: TGTGCCAGCAGTTTGGGGACCAACTATGGCTACACCTTC.